This record covers a single T cell receptor beta chain. As yet, its antigen is unknown. This entry is derived from a study of shared clonotypes between healthy human individuals. Across the study: The cohort had two women and a few men, ages 18 to 49.

TCRdb's table, derived via immunoSEQ multiplex PCR, lists solely in-frame clones and lacks some. The sample carries around 2.1 million clones, approximately 94% recorded once. Naive CD8 cells lacked CD45RO and underwent positive selection for CCR7, leaving out terminally differentiated effector memory CD45RA+ cells. The study, taken as a whole, reports: Relative to memory subsets, naive subsets generally showed larger estimated richness. Relative to clonotypes present in all four donors, those not shared had lower generation probabilities.

Specimen: naive CD8+ T cells from PBMCs. The sequence came from a man aged 18 to 30 in good health. Some clones in this sample may be carry-over from other donors' samples.

CDR3 sequence: CAVWVDTGELFF. In DNA, the CDR3 is TGTGCCGTTTGGGTGGACACCGGGGAGCTGTTTTTT. This chain connects TRBV6-6 to TRBJ2-2, with D hard to call. The CDR3 covers 12 residues. The germline V gene encodes CDR1 MNHNY and CDR2 SVGAGI (reference sequence). Trimming took off 11 bases at V and 3 bases at J, with 10 bases between the two ends.